This TCR beta chain derives from a study of cytomegalovirus exposure and HLA in healthy donors. Looking at the study overall: Across 300 to 400 genotyped donors, about 86% landed in the Caucasian-associated ancestry cluster. Overall study results and limits: Sequence variants that were highly shared formed a cluster that was likely a sequencing artifact. In a later analysis, specific HLA alleles were associated with more than 15,000 TCR beta sequences at a 0.05 false discovery rate.

A word on this clone: Antigen: not known.

Primers included in the PCR were 60 Vbeta and 13 Jbeta primers. This table comes from immunoSEQ multiplex PCR, and its TCRdb copy is limited to in-frame clones, with some not included. The sample lists over 120,000 clones, roughly four fifths seen once, with around a tenth in the top ten. Sequencing was carried out using PBMCs. The receptor was isolated from a woman aged 60 to 75 in good health and CMV-seropositive.

CDR3 DNA: TGTGCCAGCAGTTACAGGCAGGGGTGGACCTACGAGCAGTACTTC. Translation gives CASSYRQGWTYEQYF. The chain employs TRBV6-5 and TRBJ2-5; D may be TRBD1 (6 bases). The DNA end lines up better with TRBJ2-7; the J call may be wrong. Germline V gene sequence: CDR1 MNHEY, CDR2 SVGAGI. CDR3 length: 15 amino acids.